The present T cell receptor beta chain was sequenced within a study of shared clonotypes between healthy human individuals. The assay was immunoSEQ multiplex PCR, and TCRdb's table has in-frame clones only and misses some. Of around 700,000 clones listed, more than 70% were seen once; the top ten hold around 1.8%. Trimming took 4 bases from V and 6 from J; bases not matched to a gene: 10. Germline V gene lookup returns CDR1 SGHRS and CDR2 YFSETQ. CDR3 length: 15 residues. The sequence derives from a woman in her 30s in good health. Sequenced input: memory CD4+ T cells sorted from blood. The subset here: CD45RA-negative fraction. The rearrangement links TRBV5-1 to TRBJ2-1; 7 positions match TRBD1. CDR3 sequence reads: CASSIQTGQINEQFF. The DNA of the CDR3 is TGCGCCAGCAGCATCCAAACGGGACAGATCAATGAGCAGTTCTTC.